The 30 T cell receptor beta chains presented below share a single source sample, sequenced in a study of blood T cell repertoires in COVID-19. Sequenced by immunoSEQ multiplex PCR; TCRdb stores in-frame clones only, minus some. The repertoire holds 150,000 to 200,000 clones, around 80% seen once, with about 3.7% in the top ten. Sequencing was performed on PBMCs or T cells enriched from blood (not recorded which). These receptors all stem from a woman in her sixties or seventies who had recovered from COVID-19.

This clone was recorded a few times. The chain couples TRBV18 to TRBJ2-1, with 10 nucleotides matching TRBD1. With V trimmed by 3 bases and J by 4 bases, 6 bases remained unmatched. Germline CDR1 reads KGHSH; CDR2 reads LQKENI. The CDR3 sequence is 16 residues long. The CDR3 here is CASSPQGTGAYNEQFF. CDR3 coding DNA: TGTGCCAGCTCACCCCAGGGGACAGGGGCGTACAATGAGCAGTTCTTC. Complete variable domain (other parts from reference TRBV18 and TRBJ2-1): NAGVMQNPRHLVRRRGQEARLRCSPMKGHSHVYWYRQLPEEGLKFMVYLQKENIIDESGMPKERFSAEFPKEGPSILRIQQVVRGDSAAYFCASSPQGTGAYNEQFFGPGTRLTVL.

This clone showed up just once. The rearrangement links TRBV7-2 to TRBJ1-2; no reliable D call. Per germline, CDR1 SGHTA and CDR2 FQGNSA. The V gene lost 1 base and the J gene lost 5 bases, with 11 bases spanning the gap. CDR3 length: 14 amino acids. DNA for the CDR3: TGTGCCAGCAGCTTAGGGCCCGGGAGGTATGGCTACACCTTC. Translating it yields CASSLGPGRYGYTF.

The chain recombines TRBV28 with TRBJ1-6; 7 bases agree with TRBD1. CDR3 length: 20 amino acids. After removal of 7 bases from V and 1 base from J, the junction contained 19 bases not matched to a gene. The germline gives CDR1 MDHEN, CDR2 SYDVKM. The CDR3 region has the DNA TGTGCCAGCAAAGAGTCGGCGGGACAGCAAGGGGTGTCCTATAATTCACCCCTCCACTTT. It encodes CASKESAGQQGVSYNSPLHF. Variable domain in full (rest from reference TRBV28 and TRBJ1-6): DVKVTQSSRYLVKRTGEKVFLECVQDMDHENMFWYRQDPGLGLRLIYFSYDVKMKEKGDIPEGYSVSREKKERFSLILESASTNQTSMYLCASKESAGQQGVSYNSPLHFGNGTRLTVT.

The chain has TRBV25-1 and TRBJ1-4; D is undetermined. V was cut by 5 bases and J by 2 bases, with 9 bases left in between. This CDR3 is 14 amino acids long. Germline CDR1 MGHDK, CDR2 SYGVNS. CDR3 coding DNA: TGTGCCAGCAGTTCGGTCAGGACTAATGAAAAACTGTTTTTT. Its translation is CASSSVRTNEKLFF.

The chain combines TRBV25-1 with TRBJ2-5; D possibly corresponds to TRBD1 (6 bases). The CDR3 is 12 residues long. V lost 2 bases to trimming and J lost 8 bases, with 9 bases between them. Germline V gives CDR1 MGHDK, CDR2 SYGVNS. CDR3 bases: TGTGCCAGCAGTGAAGGGACACCTACCCAGTACTTC. As protein: CASSEGTPTQYF.

This clone is deemed medium-sized (0.01 to 0.1%). This chain joins TRBV14 and TRBJ1-5; 8 nucleotides agree with TRBD1. The germline gives CDR1 SGHDN, CDR2 FVKESK. Germline trimming cut 5 bases from V and 7 bases from J; bases unmatched to any gene: 7. This CDR3 spans 14 amino acids. CDR3 coding DNA: TGTGCCAGCAGCGCTGGACAGGGAGCCCAGCCCCAGCATTTT. This gives the protein CASSAGQGAQPQHF.

The rearrangement joins TRBV2 to TRBJ2-7, with 8 bases that match TRBD1. The CDR3 runs 13 residues. The V gene's germline CDR1 is SNHLY and CDR2 FYNNEI. With V trimmed by 1 base and J by 7 bases, 3 bases remained unmatched. DNA for the CDR3: TGTGCCAGCAGTGAAGGGACAGGGTCTGAGCAGTACTTC. Its translation is CASSEGTGSEQYF.

V is TRBV10-2 and J is TRBJ1-1; TRBD1 matches 7 bases. CDR1 is WSHSY and CDR2 is SAAADI in the germline V gene. J lost 6 bases, V lost 8 bases, and 0 bases had no gene match. The CDR3 extends over 10 amino acids. The CDR3 nucleotides are TGCGCCAGCCAGGGGGCTGAAGCTTTCTTT. It encodes CASQGAEAFF.

This sequence joins TRBV6-6 and TRBJ1-3; a possible D gene is TRBD1 (5 bases). V was shortened by 7 bases and J by 2 bases, with 12 bases between the two germline ends. The germline CDR1 and CDR2 sequences are MNHNY and SVGAGI (reference sequence). CDR3 length equals 14 residues. The CDR3 DNA reads as TGTGCCAGCAACCCCGGGGGTACTGGAAACACCATATATTTT. Translation: CASNPGGTGNTIYF.

The CDR3 here is CASSRDRGSEQYF. The DNA of the CDR3 is TGTGCCAGCAGCCGGGACAGGGGATCCGAGCAGTACTTC. The chain uses TRBV7-8 and TRBJ2-7, with 10 bases that match TRBD1. Germline V gives CDR1 SGHVS, CDR2 FQNEAQ. Trimming at V came to 5 bases and at J to 6 bases, leaving 4 bases not matched to a gene. The CDR3 has 13 amino acids.

The chain is built from TRBV7-2 and TRBJ2-7, with 9 bases fitting TRBD2. V gave up 2 bases and J gave up 6 bases; unmatched junction bases: 8. Germline CDR1 and CDR2: SGHTA and FQGNSA. The CDR3 is 15 amino acids. CDR3 in DNA: TGTGCCAGCAGCTTACGGGGCGGGGGGGCCCTCGAGCAGTACTTC. Protein product: CASSLRGGGALEQYF.

DNA of the CDR3: TGTGCCAGTAGTATAGTCACCTTCCGCGATTCACCCCTCCACTTT. As protein: CASSIVTFRDSPLHF. This chain uses TRBV19 with TRBJ1-6; D is unclear. The CDR3 length is 15 residues. The V gene's germline CDR1 is LNHDA and CDR2 SQIVND (reference sequence). V shed 1 base and J shed 8 bases, with 12 bases lying between them. The full variable domain, completed using reference TRBV19 and TRBJ1-6, is DGGITQSPKYLFRKEGQNVTLSCEQNLNHDAMYWYRQDPGQGLRLIYYSQIVNDFQKGDIAEGYSVSREKKESFPLTVTSAQKNPTAFYLCASSIVTFRDSPLHFGNGTRLTVT.

The chain uses TRBV6-6 and TRBJ1-5; 7 nucleotides align to TRBD1. CDR1 and CDR2 (germline): MNHNY, SVGAGI (reference sequence). Unmatched junction bases numbered 14, after V lost 5 bases and J lost 1 base. The CDR3 covers 18 residues. The CDR3 loop reads CASSPSTGDPGSNQPQHF. The DNA for the CDR3 is TGTGCCAGCAGTCCATCCACAGGGGACCCGGGGAGCAATCAGCCCCAGCATTTT.

This clone was counted only a few times. The chain uses TRBV5-1 and TRBJ1-3, with D perhaps TRBD1 (5 bases). Per the germline V gene, CDR1 is SGHRS and CDR2 is YFSETQ. CDR3 length: 16 residues. Trimming left V 3 bases short and J 0 bases short, with 13 bases between. CDR3 residues: CASSSGYPNSGNTIYF. The CDR3 nucleotides are TGCGCCAGCAGCTCAGGGTACCCAAACTCTGGAAACACCATATATTTT.

This chain connects TRBV20-1 to TRBJ2-7; TRBD2 aligns across 13 bases. Trimming removed 3 bases from V and 3 bases from J; junction bases left unmatched: 5. Germline V gene sequence: CDR1 DFQATT, CDR2 SNEGSKA (reference sequence). This CDR3 has 15 amino acids. The CDR3 is CSASKGTSGVYEQYF. CDR3 nucleotides: TGCAGTGCTAGTAAAGGGACTAGCGGGGTCTACGAGCAGTACTTC.

The V call is TRBV7-9, the J call TRBJ1-5; 7 bases are a match to TRBD1. The CDR3 has 14 residues. The V segment lost 1 base and the J segment 6 bases; nucleotides outside the gene matches: 3. CDR1 SEHNR and CDR2 FQNEAQ come from the germline V gene (reference sequence). The CDR3 nucleotides are TGTGCCAGCAGCTTAGAGGGGGCGGTTCAGCCCCAGCATTTT. Translation: CASSLEGAVQPQHF.

This sequence joins TRBV7-4 and TRBJ2-7, with 11 bases matching TRBD2. In germline, CDR1 is SGHVT, CDR2 SQSDAQ. The CDR3 loop spans 18 amino acids. Trimming removed 6 bases from V and 0 bases from J; junction bases left unmatched: 13. As DNA, the CDR3 is TGTGCCAGCAGGTTTTTTCCCTCTAGCGGGGGGCCCTCCTACGAGCAGTACTTC. Its translation: CASRFFPSSGGPSYEQYF.

The gene calls are TRBV19 and TRBJ1-1, with 10 bases aligning to TRBD1. Germline V gene sequence: CDR1 LNHDA, CDR2 SQIVND (reference sequence). V lost 6 bases, J lost 1 base, and 8 bases stayed unmatched. This CDR3 region has 16 residues. In DNA, the CDR3 is TGTGCCAGTAGCCGCCGGGACAGGGGATCGAACACTGAAGCTTTCTTT. Its protein product is CASSRRDRGSNTEAFF. Complete variable domain (other parts from reference TRBV19 and TRBJ1-1): DGGITQSPKYLFRKEGQNVTLSCEQNLNHDAMYWYRQDPGQGLRLIYYSQIVNDFQKGDIAEGYSVSREKKESFPLTVTSAQKNPTAFYLCASSRRDRGSNTEAFFGQGTRLTVV.

CDR3 DNA sequence: TGTGCCAGCAGCTTAGCTGGTACGAGCGTCCAAGAGACCCAGTACTTC. It encodes CASSLAGTSVQETQYF. The chain is built from TRBV7-2 and TRBJ2-5; D not certain. Trimming cost V 0 bases and J 1 base, with 12 bases left between them. The CDR3 runs 16 residues. Germline V gene data show CDR1 as SGHTA and CDR2 as FQGNSA.

The rearrangement joins TRBV7-8 to TRBJ1-3; tentatively, D is TRBD1 (6 bases). The germline V gene has CDR1 SGHVS and CDR2 FQNEAQ. There are 16 residues in the CDR3. Trimming shortened V by 7 bases and J by 3 bases, and 19 bases separated the two germline ends. This chain's CDR3 is CASTTGGGGLGNTIYF. CDR3 DNA: TGTGCCAGCACCACGGGGGGAGGGGGACTTGGAAACACCATATATTTT. The complete variable domain, with remaining parts taken from reference TRBV7-8 and TRBJ1-3, reads GAGVSQSPRYKVAKRGQDVALRCDPISGHVSLFWYQQALGQGPEFLTYFQNEAQLDKSGLPSDRFFAERPEGSVSTLKIQRTQQEDSAVYLCASTTGGGGLGNTIYFGEGSWLTVV.

This clone came up once. This rearrangement joins TRBV18 to TRBJ1-1; D is possibly TRBD1 (6 bases). V lost 0 bases, J lost 5 bases, and 10 bases lay in between. Germline V gene sequence: CDR1 KGHSH, CDR2 LQKENI. This CDR3 comprises 14 residues. The CDR3 DNA follows: TGTGCCAGCTCACCACCTCAGGGGAAGACTGAAGCTTTCTTT. This translates into CASSPPQGKTEAFF. The entire variable domain, with the rest obtained from reference TRBV18 and TRBJ1-1, is as follows: NAGVMQNPRHLVRRRGQEARLRCSPMKGHSHVYWYRQLPEEGLKFMVYLQKENIIDESGMPKERFSAEFPKEGPSILRIQQVVRGDSAAYFCASSPPQGKTEAFFGQGTRLTVV.

This chain uses TRBV7-9 with TRBJ1-5; a possible D gene is TRBD1 (6 bases). Trimming shortened V by 5 bases and J by 2 bases, and 16 bases separated the two germline ends. This CDR3 contains 16 residues. Per germline, CDR1 SEHNR and CDR2 FQNEAQ (reference sequence). The CDR3: CASSPKKGGRNQPQHF. For the CDR3, the DNA is TGTGCCAGCAGCCCAAAAAAAGGGGGACGCAATCAGCCCCAGCATTTT.

There are a few counts of this clone. The chain uses TRBV7-2 and TRBJ2-5; tentatively, D is TRBD2 (5 bases). The V gene lost 2 bases and the J gene lost 4 bases, with 8 bases spanning the gap. The length of the CDR3 is 13 residues. Germline values: CDR1 SGHTA, CDR2 FQGNSA. The CDR3, as DNA: TGTGCCAGCAGCTTACCAGGAGGAGAGACCCAGTACTTC. Protein product: CASSLPGGETQYF.

The chain couples TRBV6-5 to TRBJ2-7, with D hard to call. The V end lost 8 bases, the J end lost 3 bases, and 8 bases lay between the germline ends. The CDR3 extends over 11 amino acids. Germline CDR1 and CDR2: MNHEY and SVGAGI. For the CDR3, the DNA is TGTGCCAGCTCACGGAGCTACGAGCAGTACTTC. The encoded protein is CASSRSYEQYF.

This clone has only a few counts. This chain uses TRBV29-1 with TRBJ2-5; TRBD1 matches at 7 bases. This CDR3 is 12 amino acids long. After removal of 5 bases from V and 5 bases from J, the junction contained 5 bases not matched to a gene. Germline lookup yields CDR1 SQVTM and CDR2 ANQGSEA. For the CDR3, the DNA is TGCAGCGTTAAAGGGGGCTGGGAGACCCAGTACTTC. Its protein product is CSVKGGWETQYF.

The sample holds one count of this clone. The rearrangement joins TRBV11-2 to TRBJ2-2; 9 positions agree with TRBD1. With V trimmed by 1 base and J by 4 bases, 4 bases remained unmatched. There are 16 residues in the CDR3. Per germline, CDR1 SGHAT and CDR2 FQNNGV. The CDR3 sequence: CASSLGVQGATGELFF. The DNA of the CDR3 is TGTGCCAGCAGCTTAGGGGTACAGGGGGCCACCGGGGAGCTGTTTTTT.

The chain couples TRBV18 to TRBJ2-5; TRBD2 matches 7 bases. The CDR3 contains 13 residues. The ends lost 5 bases at V and 6 bases at J; junction bases unmatched: 6. In germline, CDR1 is KGHSH, CDR2 LQKENI. The chain's CDR3 is CASSTWTRQTQYF. CDR3 coding DNA: TGTGCCAGCTCAACTTGGACTAGACAGACCCAGTACTTC.

Of note for this clone: The junction departs from germline at one end; a sequencing error may be responsible. The chain links TRBV23-1 to TRBJ2-5; TRBD1 agrees at 8 bases. TRBV23-1 qualifies as an ORF whose function is uncertain. The CDR3 totals 17 residues. CDR3 sequence: CASIDNGQGAKVRWDDF. DNA of the CDR3: TGCGCCAGCATCGATAACGGCCAGGGGGCTAAAGTAAGGTGGGATGACTTC.

The count of this clone is one. The chain uses TRBV5-8 and TRBJ2-2, with 8 bases identical to TRBD1. V lost 0 bases and J lost 3; bases outside the gene matches: 10. Germline lookup yields CDR1 SGHTS and CDR2 YDEGEE. The CDR3 loop spans 18 amino acids. The CDR3 sequence: CASSLDLTGAFDTGELFF. Written as DNA, the CDR3 is TGTGCCAGCAGCTTGGATTTGACAGGGGCCTTCGACACCGGGGAGCTGTTTTTT.

V usage is TRBV5-1 and J usage is TRBJ2-7; the match to TRBD1 covers 7 bases. The CDR3 is 16 amino acids. Trimming removed 0 bases from V and 2 bases from J; junction bases left unmatched: 8. CDR1 and CDR2 from the germline V gene are SGHRS and YFSETQ. CDR3 amino acids: CASSLVPTGPTYEQYF. The CDR3 region has the DNA TGCGCCAGCAGCTTGGTCCCGACAGGGCCCACCTACGAGCAGTACTTC.